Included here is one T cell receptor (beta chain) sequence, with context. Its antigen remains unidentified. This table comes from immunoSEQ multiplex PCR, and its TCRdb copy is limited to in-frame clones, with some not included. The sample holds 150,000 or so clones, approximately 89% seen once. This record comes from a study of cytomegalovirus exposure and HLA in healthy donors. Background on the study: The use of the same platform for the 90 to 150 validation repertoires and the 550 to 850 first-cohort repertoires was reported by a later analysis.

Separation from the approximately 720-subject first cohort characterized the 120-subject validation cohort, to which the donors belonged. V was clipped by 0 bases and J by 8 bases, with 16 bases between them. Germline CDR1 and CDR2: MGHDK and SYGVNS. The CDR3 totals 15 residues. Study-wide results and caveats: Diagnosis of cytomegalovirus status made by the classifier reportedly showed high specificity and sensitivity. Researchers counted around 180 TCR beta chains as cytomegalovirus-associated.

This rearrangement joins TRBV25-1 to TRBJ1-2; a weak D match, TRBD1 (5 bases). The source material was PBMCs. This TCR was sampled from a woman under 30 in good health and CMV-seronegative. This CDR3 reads CASSEYGAGTGGYTF. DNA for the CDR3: TGTGCCAGCAGTGAATATGGAGCCGGGACTGGCGGCTACACCTTC.